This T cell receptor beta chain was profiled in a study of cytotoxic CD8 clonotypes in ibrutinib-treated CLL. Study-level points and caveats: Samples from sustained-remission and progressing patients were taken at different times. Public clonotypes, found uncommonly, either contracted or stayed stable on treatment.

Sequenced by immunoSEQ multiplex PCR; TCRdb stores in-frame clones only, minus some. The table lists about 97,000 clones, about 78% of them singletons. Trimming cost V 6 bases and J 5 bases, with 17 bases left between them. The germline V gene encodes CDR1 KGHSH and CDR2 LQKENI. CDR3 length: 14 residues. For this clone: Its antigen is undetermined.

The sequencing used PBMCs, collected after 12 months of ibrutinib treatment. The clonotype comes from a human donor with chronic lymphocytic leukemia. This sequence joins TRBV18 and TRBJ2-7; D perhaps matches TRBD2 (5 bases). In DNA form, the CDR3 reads TGTGCCAGCTCCCTAAGAGGACCGGGGAACGAGCAGTACTTC. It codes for CASSLRGPGNEQYF.